The 30 T cell receptor beta chains below were found in one sample sequenced in a study of blood T cells in healthy people across ages. Primers used in a second PCR of roughly 7 to 12 cycles were a sample-barcoded 5' primer and a J-beta primer mix. TCRdb used MiXCR to reprocess the 5' RACE reads, holding one entry per CDR3 protein. The sample lists 1,800,000 or so distinct CDR3 sequences, more than 35% occurring once. The material sequenced was blood. These receptors all come from a human donor in good health.

This clonotype showed up just a few times. V usage is TRBV24-1 and J usage is TRBJ2-1; 7 nucleotides align to TRBD1. This CDR3 is 16 amino acids long. V lost 3 bases to trimming and J lost 3 bases; unmatched junction nucleotides: 7. The germline V gene has CDR1 KGHDR and CDR2 SFDVKD. CDR3 nucleotide sequence: TGTGCCACCAGTGATACCGGGACAGCGGTCTACAATGAGCAGTTCTTC. It encodes CATSDTGTAVYNEQFF.

The gene calls are TRBV7-2 and TRBJ2-1; 12 bases are shared with TRBD2. Germline V gene data show CDR1 as SGHTA and CDR2 as FQGNSA. The V and J ends lost 5 bases and 13 bases, in that order; junction bases with no gene match: 6. The CDR3 consists of 13 residues. In DNA, the CDR3 is TGTGCCAGCAGCGTGACTAGCGGGGGAAACCAGTTCTTC. Residues: CASSVTSGGNQFF.

There are a few counts of this clonotype. The V and J genes are TRBV7-2 and TRBJ2-4; D unclear. The assigned J gene may be wrong: the sequence end matches TRBJ2-7 better. The germline V gene has CDR1 SGHTA and CDR2 FQGNSA. The CDR3 extends over 14 amino acids. The CDR3 spells CASSLLSIYYEQYF. The CDR3 DNA reads TGTGCCAGCAGCTTATTAAGTATCTACTACGAGCAGTACTTC.

The chain carries TRBV7-9 and TRBJ2-6; D ambiguous. CDR1 is SEHNR and CDR2 is FQNEAQ in the germline V gene (reference sequence). The CDR3 consists of 15 residues. Deletions cut 2 bases from V and 3 bases from J, with 8 bases between. This chain's CDR3 is CASSLQALGANVLTF. In DNA, the CDR3 is TGTGCCAGCAGCTTACAGGCGCTTGGGGCCAACGTCCTGACTTTC.

This sequence joins TRBV7-9 and TRBJ2-3; the match to TRBD1 covers 8 bases. The CDR3 consists of 14 residues. The junction had 3 bases not matched to a gene; V was cut back by 4 bases and J by 3 bases. Germline V gene data show CDR1 as SEHNR and CDR2 as FQNEAQ (reference sequence). CDR3 sequence reads: CASSWDRNTDTQYF. The CDR3 nucleotides read TGTGCCAGCAGCTGGGACAGGAATACAGATACGCAGTATTTT.

The chain is built from TRBV2 and TRBJ1-2; TRBD1 matches 8 bases. CDR3 size: 14 residues. Germline trimming cut 6 bases from V and 2 bases from J; bases unmatched to any gene: 5. Germline V gene lookup returns CDR1 SNHLY and CDR2 FYNNEI. CDR3 sequence (DNA): TGTGCCAGCAGCATGGACAGGGTCAACTATGGCTACACCTTC. Translated, it gives CASSMDRVNYGYTF.

The chain links TRBV9 to TRBJ2-1; 9 positions match TRBD2. The V and J ends lost 4 bases and 4 bases, in that order; junction bases with no gene match: 9. The CDR3 is made up of 16 amino acids. Germline-derived CDR1 and CDR2 are SGDLS and YYNGEE. CDR3 residues: CASSPGVAGAYNEQFF. The DNA for the CDR3 is TGTGCCAGCAGCCCCGGGGTAGCGGGAGCTTACAATGAGCAGTTCTTC.

V is TRBV20-1 and J is TRBJ2-7; 7 bases line up with TRBD1. Unmatched junction bases numbered 8, after V lost 7 bases and J lost 2 bases. The CDR3 is 13 residues long. CDR1 is DFQATT, CDR2 SNEGSKA, per germline (reference sequence). CDR3 amino acids: CSVPGQIPYEQYF. In nucleotides, the CDR3 is TGCAGTGTACCGGGACAGATCCCCTACGAGCAGTACTTC.

This rearrangement joins TRBV5-1 to TRBJ1-1; TRBD1 might be the D (6 bases). V lost 1 base, J lost 3 bases, and 10 bases lay in between. This CDR3 is built from 14 residues. CDR1 and CDR2 from the germline V gene are SGHRS and YFSETQ. This CDR3 reads CASSLNRVYTEAFF. The CDR3 nucleotides are TGCGCCAGCAGCTTGAACAGGGTTTACACTGAAGCTTTCTTT. The complete variable domain, with remaining parts taken from reference TRBV5-1 and TRBJ1-1, reads KAGVTQTPRYLIKTRGQQVTLSCSPISGHRSVSWYQQTPGQGLQFLFEYFSETQRNKGNFPGRFSGRQFSNSRSEMNVSTLELGDSALYLCASSLNRVYTEAFFGQGTRLTVV.

The chain recombines TRBV28 with TRBJ2-5; 9 bases are shared with TRBD1. The J call may be incorrect, as the DNA end agrees better with TRBJ2-7. The CDR3 extends over 16 amino acids. CDR1 and CDR2 (germline): MDHEN, SYDVKM. The CDR3 DNA sequence: TGTGCCAGCAGTTCGAATGGGGGACAGGGTTTCTACGAGCAGTACTTC. Its translation is CASSSNGGQGFYEQYF.

This clonotype turned up a few times. The chain has TRBV10-3 and TRBJ2-1; 7 bases align to TRBD1. Germline CDR1 reads ENHRY; CDR2 reads SYGVKD. After removal of 6 bases from V and 3 bases from J, the junction contained 5 bases not matched to a gene. The CDR3 runs 14 residues. CDR3 sequence reads: CAISGTVVYNEQFF. The CDR3 region has the DNA TGTGCCATCAGCGGGACAGTTGTCTACAATGAGCAGTTCTTC.

This clonotype was observed a few times. The rearrangement joins TRBV7-2 to TRBJ1-2; 8 bases are shared with TRBD1. After removal of 10 bases from V and 6 bases from J, the junction contained 10 bases not matched to a gene. Germline CDR1 and CDR2: SGHTA and FQGNSA. The CDR3 has 13 residues. This CDR3 reads CAIVQGATDGYTF. The CDR3 DNA sequence: TGTGCCATTGTGCAGGGGGCAACGGATGGCTACACCTTC.

This clonotype has a handful of counts. This rearrangement joins TRBV7-3 to TRBJ2-7, with D possibly TRBD1 on 6 matching bases. The V gene lost 5 bases and the J gene lost 0 bases, with 14 bases spanning the gap. Germline CDR1 is SGHTA and CDR2 is FQGTGA. This CDR3 contains 15 residues. The CDR3 is CASSPPGVFSYEQYF. DNA of the CDR3: TGTGCCAGCAGCCCCCCAGGGGTCTTCTCCTACGAGCAGTACTTC. The whole variable domain, filled in from reference TRBV7-3 and TRBJ2-7, reads GAGVSQTPSNKVTEKGKYVELRCDPISGHTALYWYRQSLGQGPEFLIYFQGTGAADDSGLPNDRFFAVRPEGSVSTLKIQRTERGDSAVYLCASSPPGVFSYEQYFGPGTRLTVT.

This clonotype has just a few counts. The chain uses TRBV20-1 and TRBJ1-6; D remains ambiguous. The CDR3 contains 13 residues. Germline values: CDR1 DFQATT, CDR2 SNEGSKA (reference sequence). The ends were cut back, 3 bases at V and 8 bases at J, with 11 bases in the middle. The CDR3 sequence: CSASLRKDSPLHF. CDR3 bases: TGCAGTGCTAGTCTCCGTAAGGATTCACCCCTCCACTTT.

In its sample, this clonotype was seen many times. The chain is built from TRBV4-3 and TRBJ2-3; 9 bases map to TRBD1. The CDR3 runs to 15 residues. Germline trimming cut 0 bases from V and 4 bases from J; bases unmatched to any gene: 2. Germline V gene lookup returns CDR1 LGHNA and CDR2 YSLEER. CDR3 DNA: TGCGCCAGCAGCCAAGACGGGACAGGGTCAGATACGCAGTATTTT. Translating gives CASSQDGTGSDTQYF.

The gene calls are TRBV6-6 and TRBJ2-1; D ambiguous. The germline V gene encodes CDR1 MNHNY and CDR2 SVGAGI (reference sequence). V was shortened by 2 bases and J by 8 bases, with 7 bases between the two germline ends. The CDR3 spans 12 residues. The CDR3, as DNA: TGTGCCAGCAGTTACAGGGCAGATGAGCAGTTCTTC. It yields the protein CASSYRADEQFF.

With regard to this clonotype: A read error may account for a junction end that differs from germline. The chain combines TRBV28 with TRBJ1-4, with 9 bases that match TRBD1. The CDR3 is 16 amino acids. Germline lookup yields CDR1 MDHEN and CDR2 SYDVKM. Written as DNA, the CDR3 is TGTGCCAGCAGTCCTTCTGGACAGGGGAGTAATGAAAGACTGTTTTTT. Amino acids: CASSPSGQGSNERLFF. Together with reference TRBV28 and TRBJ1-4, the CDR3 gives the full variable domain: DVKVTQSSRYLVKRTGEKVFLECVQDMDHENMFWYRQDPGLGLRLIYFSYDVKMKEKGDIPEGYSVSREKKERFSLILESASTNQTSMYLCASSPSGQGSNERLFFGSGTQLSVL.

In DNA, the CDR3 is TGTGCCAGCAGTTATCACGTACCGGGACAGGGCTTGGATACGCAGTATTTT. Translation: CASSYHVPGQGLDTQYF. This rearrangement joins TRBV6-5 to TRBJ2-3, with TRBD1 matching 9 bases. Germline V gene sequence: CDR1 MNHEY, CDR2 SVGAGI. This CDR3 has 17 amino acids. Trimming took 3 bases from V and 6 from J; bases not matched to a gene: 13.

The chain has TRBV6-5 and TRBJ1-1, with D possibly being TRBD1 (6 bases). Trimming removed 6 bases at V and 7 bases at J, with 15 bases between. CDR3 size: 13 residues. Germline CDR1 is MNHEY and CDR2 is SVGAGI. The CDR3 is CASRKPGHVEAFF. CDR3 DNA sequence: TGTGCCAGCAGGAAACCGGGACACGTTGAAGCTTTCTTT.

The chain links TRBV12-3 or TRBV12-4 to TRBJ1-1; D uncertain. The CDR3 length is 14 residues. V lost 7 bases, J lost 5 bases, and 17 bases lay in between. The CDR3 DNA is TGTGCCAGCACCCGGGTCCGAGGTCGTACTGAAGCTTTCTTT. This sequence encodes CASTRVRGRTEAFF.

V usage is TRBV7-2 and J usage is TRBJ1-2; TRBD1 is a possible D gene (5 bases). CDR1 SGHTA and CDR2 FQGNSA come from the germline V gene. There are 14 residues in the CDR3. V lost 5 bases, J lost 7 bases, and 17 bases lay in between. This CDR3 reads CASSPFIEGTGYTF. The CDR3 DNA reads TGTGCCAGCAGCCCATTTATAGAGGGGACTGGCTACACCTTC.

For the CDR3, the DNA is TGTGCCAGCAGCTTATCGGCAGTTAATCAGCCCCAGCATTTT. Translation: CASSLSAVNQPQHF. The chain combines TRBV7-2 with TRBJ1-5; D gene uncertain. This CDR3 comprises 14 residues. From germline, CDR1 is SGHTA and CDR2 FQGNSA. Trimming cost V 2 bases and J 4 bases, with 9 bases left between them.

The chain couples TRBV5-6 to TRBJ2-1; D possibly corresponds to TRBD2 (6 bases). Germline CDR1 and CDR2: SGHDT and YYEEEE. V was cut by 4 bases and J by 8 bases, with 28 bases left in between. The CDR3 sequence is 18 residues long. CDR3 residues: CASSPGGKGRGWMDEQFF. The CDR3 DNA reads TGTGCCAGCAGCCCTGGCGGAAAGGGACGGGGGTGGATGGATGAGCAGTTCTTC.

The CDR3, as DNA: TGTGCCACCAGCAGAGCGAGGGATGAGCAGTTCTTC. Amino acids: CATSRARDEQFF. V is TRBV15 and J is TRBJ2-1; a weak D match, TRBD2 (5 bases). The length of the CDR3 is 12 residues. V lost 1 base to trimming and J lost 8 bases, with 6 bases between them. Germline lookup yields CDR1 LNHNV and CDR2 YYDKDF (reference sequence).

V and J are TRBV2 and TRBJ2-3; the D gene is possibly TRBD2 (5 bases). Germline V lookup: CDR1 SNHLY, CDR2 FYNNEI. V gave up 8 bases and J gave up 4 bases, with 16 bases separating them. This CDR3 contains 14 residues. CDR3 residues: CASPPGKGADTQYF. CDR3 sequence (DNA): TGTGCCAGCCCTCCCGGGAAGGGCGCAGATACGCAGTATTTT.

Written as DNA, the CDR3 is TGCAGCGTTACCCCAGGGCACACTGAAGCTTTCTTT. Protein sequence: CSVTPGHTEAFF. The chain employs TRBV29-1 and TRBJ1-1; TRBD1 is a possible D gene (5 bases). The germline V gene encodes CDR1 SQVTM and CDR2 ANQGSEA. This CDR3 has 12 amino acids. The V end was cut by 5 bases, the J end by 3 bases, with 10 bases between.

A few counts support this clonotype. The rearrangement links TRBV28 to TRBJ2-1, with a weak D call TRBD1 (6 bases). The germline CDR1 and CDR2 sequences are MDHEN and SYDVKM. V was shortened by 1 base and J by 9 bases, with 19 bases between the two germline ends. CDR3 length: 16 residues. CDR3 nucleotide sequence: TGTGCCAGCAGTTTATACCAGGGGCAGTTCGGTAGTGAGCAGTTCTTC. It specifies CASSLYQGQFGSEQFF.

The rearrangement joins TRBV6-6 to TRBJ2-1; 7 bases match TRBD1. Germline V gene lookup returns CDR1 MNHNY and CDR2 SVGAGI (reference sequence). This CDR3 comprises 13 residues. V gave up 2 bases and J gave up 9 bases; unmatched junction bases: 4. This CDR3 is CASSYGTDLEQFF. CDR3 DNA sequence: TGTGCCAGCAGTTACGGGACAGATCTTGAGCAGTTCTTC.

The rearrangement uses TRBV7-9 and TRBJ1-1; D unclear. CDR1 and CDR2 from the germline V gene are SEHNR and FQNEAQ (reference sequence). V was shortened by 8 bases and J by 4 bases, with 14 bases between the two germline ends. The CDR3 is 13 amino acids. CDR3: CASAKSTGTEAFF. The CDR3 DNA sequence: TGTGCCAGCGCTAAAAGCACGGGCACTGAAGCTTTCTTT.

This clonotype came up a few times. V and J are TRBV29-1 and TRBJ1-2, with D hard to call. The CDR3 covers 12 residues. CDR1 SQVTM and CDR2 ANQGSEA come from the germline V gene. V was cut by 3 bases and J by 1 base, with 6 bases left in between. CDR3 coding DNA: TGCAGCGTTGATACCGATAACTATGGCTACACCTTC. Encoded protein: CSVDTDNYGYTF.